The 32 T cell receptor beta chains listed next were all sequenced from one sample in a study of radiation and T cells in renal cell carcinoma. The method was immunoSEQ multiplex PCR; TCRdb's version includes in-frame clones alone and lacks a portion of them. This table has fewer than 200,000 clones, about 87% appearing once. The time point was: blood 4 weeks post-SBRT, at nephrectomy. Regarding treatment: 15 Gy SBRT to primary tumor, nephrectomy 4 weeks later. The sequenced sample was blood, obtained from a patient whose treatment included radiotherapy and nephrectomy. Source of these receptors: a woman aged 45 to 65 with renal cell carcinoma.

The rearrangement links TRBV19 to TRBJ1-1; 8 bases agree with TRBD1. V shed 4 bases, J shed 10 bases, and the junction held 11 bases outside the gene matches. The germline gives CDR1 LNHDA, CDR2 SQIVND (reference sequence). This CDR3 is built from 14 residues. CDR3 loop: CASSRGQGDQRAFF. CDR3 nucleotides: TGTGCCAGTAGTAGAGGACAGGGCGATCAACGAGCTTTCTTT. Complete variable domain (other parts from reference TRBV19 and TRBJ1-1): DGGITQSPKYLFRKEGQNVTLSCEQNLNHDAMYWYRQDPGQGLRLIYYSQIVNDFQKGDIAEGYSVSREKKESFPLTVTSAQKNPTAFYLCASSRGQGDQRAFFGQGTRLTVV.

The rearrangement joins TRBV25-1 to TRBJ2-5; D may be TRBD2 (5 bases). CDR3 length: 14 residues. Germline CDR1 MGHDK, CDR2 SYGVNS. Trimming cost V 1 base and J 1 base, with 7 bases left between them. The CDR3 here is CASSEWTSQETQYF. Written as DNA, the CDR3 is TGTGCCAGCAGTGAATGGACTTCCCAAGAGACCCAGTACTTC.

The chain couples TRBV4-3 to TRBJ1-3; TRBD1 aligns across 7 bases. The length of the CDR3 is 16 residues. Germline V CDR1 and CDR2: LGHNA, YSLEER. V shed 6 bases, J shed 3 bases, and the junction held 11 bases outside the gene matches. This chain's CDR3 is CASRPAIQGYGNTIYF. CDR3 coding DNA: TGCGCCAGCAGGCCCGCGATACAGGGGTATGGAAACACCATATATTTT.

The chain employs TRBV18 and TRBJ2-2; TRBD1 might be the D (6 bases). There are 15 residues in the CDR3. V was pared by 3 bases and J by 7 bases, with 15 bases between. From germline, CDR1 is KGHSH and CDR2 LQKENI. The CDR3 DNA is TGTGCCAGCTCACCTCTGGACAGAAGTGGCGGGGAGCTGTTTTTT. Its translation is CASSPLDRSGGELFF.

The V call is TRBV19, the J call TRBJ1-1; no definite D call. In germline, CDR1 is LNHDA, CDR2 SQIVND (reference sequence). The CDR3 length is 13 residues. V dropped 4 bases and J dropped 5 bases, with 11 bases sitting between them. The CDR3 DNA reads as TGTGCCAGTAGTAATCCCGGATTTACTGAAGCTTTCTTT. It codes for CASSNPGFTEAFF.

This chain connects TRBV5-1 to TRBJ2-5; 7 bases match TRBD1. The CDR3 contains 15 residues. Trimming cost V 2 bases and J 1 base; bases outside gene matches: 5. Germline lookup yields CDR1 SGHRS and CDR2 YFSETQ. The CDR3 sequence: CASSLGQAFQETQYF. DNA of the CDR3: TGCGCCAGCAGCTTAGGACAGGCCTTCCAAGAGACCCAGTACTTC. The whole variable domain, remainder taken from reference TRBV5-1 and TRBJ2-5, is KAGVTQTPRYLIKTRGQQVTLSCSPISGHRSVSWYQQTPGQGLQFLFEYFSETQRNKGNFPGRFSGRQFSNSRSEMNVSTLELGDSALYLCASSLGQAFQETQYFGPGTRLLVL.

This CDR3 is CASSERENEQYF. CDR3 nucleotide sequence: TGCGCCAGCAGTGAACGAGAGAACGAGCAGTACTTC. The chain uses TRBV10-1 and TRBJ2-7; D remains ambiguous. In germline, CDR1 is WNHNN, CDR2 SYGVQD (reference sequence). CDR3 size: 12 residues. V lost 3 bases and J lost 5, with 8 bases in between.

CDR3 nucleotide sequence: TGTGCCAGCAGTGAAAGGCTTCACGGGGTGAGAGATACGCAGTATTTT. This codes for CASSERLHGVRDTQYF. This chain joins TRBV2 and TRBJ2-3; D is perhaps TRBD2 (5 bases). The V end was cut by 2 bases, the J end by 5 bases, with 17 bases between. CDR1 and CDR2 from the germline V gene are SNHLY and FYNNEI. CDR3 length equals 16 residues.

V usage is TRBV2 and J usage is TRBJ1-5; TRBD1 might be the D (5 bases). Germline V gives CDR1 SNHLY, CDR2 FYNNEI. The CDR3 loop spans 16 amino acids. Trimming pared 3 bases from V and 4 bases from J, leaving 16 bases between. CDR3 nucleotides: TGTGCCAGCAGTGATTCGTTAGGGGTTGGGAATCAGCCCCAGCATTTT. It translates to CASSDSLGVGNQPQHF.

This sequence joins TRBV5-6 and TRBJ1-5; possibly TRBD1 for D (6 bases). The CDR3 loop spans 15 amino acids. Germline values: CDR1 SGHDT, CDR2 YYEEEE. The V end lost 0 bases, the J end lost 3 bases, and 10 bases lay between the germline ends. For the CDR3, the DNA is TGTGCCAGCAGCTTGGGGACAGCATACAATCAGCCCCAGCATTTT. This codes for CASSLGTAYNQPQHF.

J is TRBJ2-7 and V is TRBV11-2, with D uncertain. V shed 0 bases and J shed 1 base, with 10 bases lying between them. This CDR3 contains 15 residues. Germline V gene lookup returns CDR1 SGHAT and CDR2 FQNNGV. CDR3 nucleotides: TGTGCCAGCAGCTTAGATAACGGAAGGTCCTACGAGCAGTACTTC. This codes for CASSLDNGRSYEQYF.

The genes are TRBV30 and TRBJ1-3; weak D call: TRBD1 (5 bases). V lost 8 bases and J 6 bases, leaving 20 bases between the germline ends. Germline values: CDR1 GTSNPN, CDR2 SVGIG (reference sequence). The CDR3 has 14 amino acids. CDR3 residues: CAHGGRLAENTIYF. In nucleotides, the CDR3 is TGTGCCCATGGGGGACGCTTAGCCGAAAACACCATATATTTT.

This rearrangement joins TRBV5-6 to TRBJ1-2; D uncertain. With 4 bases removed from V and 8 bases from J, the gap between germline ends came to 9 bases. This CDR3 has 11 residues. The germline V gene encodes CDR1 SGHDT and CDR2 YYEEEE. CDR3 amino acids: CASSRSRGYTF. The CDR3 nucleotides are TGTGCCAGCAGCCGGTCGCGGGGCTACACCTTC.

This chain uses TRBV9 with TRBJ1-3; possibly TRBD1 for D (5 bases). Looked up from germline, CDR1 is SGDLS and CDR2 is YYNGEE. V lost 2 bases and J 4 bases, leaving 13 bases between the germline ends. The length of the CDR3 is 15 residues. CDR3 bases: TGTGCCAGCAGCGTCGAGGGCAGGGAGGGAAACACCATATATTTT. It codes for CASSVEGREGNTIYF.

The rearrangement links TRBV2 to TRBJ2-5; tentatively, D is TRBD2 (7 bases). Trimming left V 5 bases short and J 5 bases short, with 21 bases between. Germline CDR1 and CDR2: SNHLY and FYNNEI. This CDR3 has 16 amino acids. Here the CDR3 DNA reads TGTGCCAGCAGTAGTTTACCGGGGGGCTTAGGGGAGACCCAGTACTTC. It encodes CASSSLPGGLGETQYF.

This chain connects TRBV7-2 to TRBJ1-4; D is possibly TRBD1 (6 bases). CDR3 length equals 16 residues. V lost 7 bases to trimming and J lost 3 bases, with 18 bases between them. Germline CDR1 is SGHTA and CDR2 is FQGNSA. In nucleotides, the CDR3 is TGTGCCAGCAATAACCCGGGCCGGACAGCTAATGAAAAACTGTTTTTT. Its protein product is CASNNPGRTANEKLFF.

The V and J genes are TRBV19 and TRBJ1-5; D remains ambiguous. CDR3 length: 17 residues. Per germline, CDR1 LNHDA and CDR2 SQIVND (reference sequence). V was clipped by 7 bases and J by 0 bases, with 19 bases between them. The CDR3 spells CASKDEGGWVSNQPQHF. The CDR3 nucleotides read TGTGCCAGTAAGGATGAAGGAGGGTGGGTTAGCAATCAGCCCCAGCATTTT.

This chain links TRBV2 with TRBJ1-5; TRBD1 might be the D (6 bases). The CDR3 extends over 15 amino acids. Germline V gene lookup returns CDR1 SNHLY and CDR2 FYNNEI. V was cut by 3 bases and J by 1 base, with 10 bases left in between. CDR3 in DNA: TGTGCCAGCAGTGATCAGGGGCTGAGCAATCAGCCCCAGCATTTT. Translated: CASSDQGLSNQPQHF.

This sequence joins TRBV12-5 and TRBJ2-5; no reliable D call. CDR1 is LGHNT, CDR2 FRNRAP, per germline. The V end lost 5 bases, the J end lost 5 bases, and 12 bases lay between the germline ends. The CDR3 contains 13 residues. The CDR3 region has the DNA TGTGCTAGTGGTCAAAACCAGAGGGAGACCCAGTACTTC. Protein: CASGQNQRETQYF.

The chain combines TRBV5-1 with TRBJ1-1; D uncertain. Germline loops: CDR1 SGHRS, CDR2 YFSETQ. The CDR3 length is 12 residues. V lost 6 bases and J 8 bases, leaving 14 bases between the germline ends. The CDR3 loop is CASISSYGEAFF. CDR3 DNA sequence: TGCGCCAGCATCTCTTCCTACGGGGAAGCTTTCTTT.

The V call is TRBV29-1, the J call TRBJ2-3; maybe TRBD1 (6 bases). V dropped 1 base and J dropped 0 bases, with 14 bases sitting between them. Germline V CDR1 and CDR2: SQVTM, ANQGSEA. CDR3 length: 16 amino acids. DNA of the CDR3: TGCAGCGTTGAAGGGACAGCTGCTACTAGCACAGATACGCAGTATTTT. This gives the protein CSVEGTAATSTDTQYF.

The chain links TRBV9 to TRBJ2-3; D gene uncertain. Germline V gene data show CDR1 as SGDLS and CDR2 as YYNGEE. V was pared by 6 bases and J by 2 bases, with 16 bases between. The CDR3 covers 15 residues. The CDR3 here is CASNPAGSPTDTQYF. The CDR3 nucleotides are TGTGCCAGCAACCCAGCTGGCTCACCCACAGATACGCAGTATTTT.

The rearrangement joins TRBV5-6 to TRBJ1-2; the D gene is possibly TRBD1 (5 bases). The germline V and J ends were trimmed by 3 bases and 5 bases, with 23 bases remaining between them. The CDR3 has 17 residues. The germline CDR1 and CDR2 sequences are SGHDT and YYEEEE. The CDR3 here is CASSSRDSPPPIYGYTF. CDR3 nucleotides: TGTGCCAGCAGCTCACGGGACTCCCCGCCACCTATTTATGGCTACACCTTC. Using reference TRBV5-6 and TRBJ1-2 for the parts outside the CDR3, the full variable domain is DAGVTQSPTHLIKTRGQQVTLRCSPKSGHDTVSWYQQALGQGPQFIFQYYEEEERQRGNFPDRFSGHQFPNYSSELNVNALLLGDSALYLCASSSRDSPPPIYGYTFGSGTRLTVV.

The gene calls are TRBV5-6 and TRBJ1-1; D unclear. CDR1 and CDR2 from the germline V gene are SGHDT and YYEEEE. This CDR3 has 14 amino acids. Trimming pared 7 bases from V and 1 base from J, leaving 14 bases between. In DNA form, the CDR3 reads TGTGCCAGCTGGACTCGTGGCTGGAACACTGAAGCTTTCTTT. This sequence encodes CASWTRGWNTEAFF.

This clone has a handful of counts. The genes are TRBV4-1 and TRBJ2-2; D ambiguous. CDR1 is MGHRA and CDR2 is YSYEKL in the germline V gene. CDR3 length equals 16 residues. V lost 0 bases and J lost 7, with 15 bases in between. The CDR3 region has the DNA TGCGCCAGCAGCCAAGATTTGGCCGTAGTTGGCGGGGAGCTGTTTTTT. It translates to CASSQDLAVVGGELFF.

Points on this clone: Other DNA sequences in this sample translate to the same CDR3. The V and J genes are TRBV7-9 and TRBJ1-5; perhaps TRBD1 as D (5 bases). The CDR3 covers 14 residues. V gave up 0 bases and J gave up 2 bases, with 5 bases separating them. Looked up from germline, CDR1 is SEHNR and CDR2 is FQNEAQ (reference sequence). The CDR3 protein is CASSLAGGNQPQHF. DNA for the CDR3: TGTGCCAGCAGCTTAGCAGGGGGCAATCAGCCCCAGCATTTT.

This chain uses TRBV7-2 with TRBJ1-1; no clear D. V gave up 3 bases and J gave up 0 bases, with 5 bases separating them. The germline V gene has CDR1 SGHTA and CDR2 FQGNSA. The CDR3 sequence is 13 residues long. CDR3 sequence reads: CASSFQMNTEAFF. Here the CDR3 DNA reads TGTGCCAGCAGCTTTCAGATGAACACTGAAGCTTTCTTT.

As concerns this clone: Additional DNA sequences in this sample encode the identical CDR3. This sequence joins TRBV14 and TRBJ1-2, with 7 bases lining up with TRBD1. The CDR3 runs to 13 residues. Germline V CDR1 and CDR2: SGHDN, FVKESK. The ends lost 3 bases at V and 2 bases at J; junction bases unmatched: 0. This chain's CDR3 is CASSQGQNYGYTF. CDR3 nucleotide sequence: TGTGCCAGCAGCCAGGGACAGAACTATGGCTACACCTTC.

The rearrangement links TRBV6-6 to TRBJ1-5; weak D call: TRBD1 (5 bases). The CDR3 is made up of 15 amino acids. From germline, CDR1 is MNHNY and CDR2 SVGAGI (reference sequence). Trimming removed 0 bases from V and 6 bases from J, with 12 bases in between. The CDR3 DNA reads as TGTGCCAGCAGTTACTCAACAGGATTGGGTCAGCCCCAGCATTTT. This codes for CASSYSTGLGQPQHF.

V gene TRBV19 combines with J gene TRBJ1-2; TRBD1 is a possible D gene (5 bases). The CDR3 runs to 13 residues. V was trimmed by 5 bases and J by 8 bases, leaving 15 bases between them. From germline, CDR1 is LNHDA and CDR2 SQIVND (reference sequence). CDR3 sequence: CASSQAGSGGYTF. The DNA for the CDR3 is TGTGCCAGTAGTCAGGCGGGATCAGGGGGCTACACCTTC.

V gene TRBV5-1 combines with J gene TRBJ1-3; D unclear. V lost 0 bases, J lost 2 bases, and 3 bases lay in between. Per germline, CDR1 SGHRS and CDR2 YFSETQ. CDR3 size: 13 residues. CDR3 residues: CASSLGPGNTIYF. DNA of the CDR3: TGCGCCAGCAGCTTGGGTCCTGGAAACACCATATATTTT.

This chain connects TRBV6-5 to TRBJ1-5, with D maybe TRBD1 (5 bases). Germline CDR1 is MNHEY and CDR2 is SVGAGI. The CDR3 has 15 residues. With 8 bases removed from V and 0 bases from J, the gap between germline ends came to 14 bases. CDR3: CASSQGYNSNQPQHF. CDR3 DNA: TGTGCCAGCTCCCAGGGCTACAATAGCAATCAGCCCCAGCATTTT.